The present T cell receptor beta chain was sequenced within a study of post-analysis software for immune sequencing data. On the study more broadly: Relapsing-remitting, secondary progressive and progressive-relapsing multiple sclerosis courses were included. Study-wide results and caveats: Compared against controls, patients with multiple sclerosis displayed significantly lower normalized Chao1 diversity. Strong co-clustering by F measure was evident for samples that had been prepared in the same batch. The study found TRBV5-6, TRBV5-1 and TRBV20-1 among four to six TRBV segments more frequent in patients than controls.

The TCR beta cDNA libraries carried unique molecular identifiers. Roughly 470,000 cDNA molecules came from approximately 1 to 10 million T cells. TCRdb called the PCR reads again in MiXCR, with one record for every CDR3 protein. The sample lists approximately 770,000 distinct CDR3 sequences, about 45% occurring once. This clonotype was counted a few times. Its antigen remains unidentified. The CDR3 is 14 amino acids. With 3 bases removed from V and 7 bases from J, the gap between germline ends came to 10 bases. Sequencing input: blood. This sequence originates from a girl between 10 and 17 years old with multiple sclerosis. The chain employs TRBV12-3 or TRBV12-4 and TRBJ1-6; no clear D gene. In DNA form, the CDR3 reads TGTGCCAGCAGTTTGAACGGAGGGAATTCACCCCTCCACTTT. This translates into CASSLNGGNSPLHF.